The sequence of this TCR beta chain was determined in a study of OX40 agonist ivuxolimab in advanced cancers. Regarding the study in general: Ivuxolimab, which targeted the costimulatory receptor OX40 (CD134), was an agonistic, fully human IgG2 monoclonal antibody. Intravenous ivuxolimab was administered to patients every 2 weeks at six dose levels: 0.01, 0.1, 0.3, 1.5, 3 and 10 mg/kg. Among the roughly 50 dose-escalation patients, about 19 had hepatocellular carcinoma, 15 or so melanoma, 9 renal cell carcinoma and 9 head and neck cancer. In the dose-escalation cohort, around four fifths of patients were male, and the mean age was approximately 60 years, with a range of roughly 23 to 85. Prior anti-PD-1, anti-PD-L1 or anti-CTLA-4 therapy was permitted, and 40% of dose-escalation patients had received checkpoint inhibitors. Three dose-escalation patients achieved partial responses, one with hepatocellular carcinoma and two with cutaneous melanoma. Peripheral TCRbeta sequencing aimed to test whether ivuxolimab altered TCR sequence diversity and caused clonal T-cell expansion. The paper describes the monotherapy dose-escalation part (N = 52 patients) of the phase I trial of ivuxolimab.

In this sample, this clone turned up once. Its antigen is not yet known. No clone much larger than this one lies a single base away; base qualities are absent. To sequence the TCRbeta CDR3 region, genomic DNA was isolated from the sorted cells. The immunoSEQ Assay was used to sequence the TCRbeta CDR3 regions. The clones in this table, taken by TCRdb from immuneACCESS, are in-frame only. Not every clone is retained; where verified, under half of the shortfall comes from an unresolved V gene, and the cause of the rest is unknown. The sample data list about 48,000 clones, and 85% of these were observed just once. 9.9% of the sample rests with the top ten. The trial excluded patients who had a history of autoimmune disease or were on systemic immunosuppression. Peripheral blood for TCR sequencing was collected from all dose cohorts at baseline, on cycle 4 day 1, and on cycle 7 day 1. Samples were obtained from an open-label, multicenter, first-in-human phase I dose-escalation trial of ivuxolimab. Adults with locally advanced or metastatic melanoma, renal cell, hepatocellular, or head and neck squamous cell carcinoma were enrolled in the trial. CD4+ and CD8+ T cells were sorted separately from peripheral blood before TCR sequencing.

Study-wide conclusions, independent of this receptor: The antigen specificity of the peripheral T cells that underwent clonal expansion was not determined. Low levels of normalized T-cell clonal expansion were also seen in some patients who did not respond. On average, CD8+ T cells showed more expanded clones than CD4+ T cells after ivuxolimab. In partial responders in the 0.1-3.0 mg/kg groups, normalized peripheral clonal expansion was found to be among the lowest, especially among CD8+ T cells. At doses from 0.1 to 3.0 mg/kg, clonal expansion was seen in both CD4+ and CD8+ blood T cells between baseline and week 6.

This receptor was identified in an adult with an advanced solid tumor such as melanoma, head and neck, liver or kidney cancer. Sample: CD4+ or CD8+ T cells sorted from blood, taken in a trial of the OX40 agonist ivuxolimab.

The CDR3 region reads CASSPRQGGQETQYF. In nucleotides, the sequence is TGCGCCAGCAGCCCCCGACAGGGGGGGCAAGAGACCCAGTACTTC. The sequence joins TRBV5-1 to TRBJ2-5; 9 of the junction bases match TRBD1. After removal of 4 bases from V and 2 bases from J, the junction retains 6 bases not matched to a gene. From the cysteine through the phenylalanine, the CDR3 covers 15 amino acids. Just the 45-base CDR3 DNA is kept, in frame starting at base 1. The germline V gene sets CDR1 to SGHRS and CDR2 to YFSETQ.